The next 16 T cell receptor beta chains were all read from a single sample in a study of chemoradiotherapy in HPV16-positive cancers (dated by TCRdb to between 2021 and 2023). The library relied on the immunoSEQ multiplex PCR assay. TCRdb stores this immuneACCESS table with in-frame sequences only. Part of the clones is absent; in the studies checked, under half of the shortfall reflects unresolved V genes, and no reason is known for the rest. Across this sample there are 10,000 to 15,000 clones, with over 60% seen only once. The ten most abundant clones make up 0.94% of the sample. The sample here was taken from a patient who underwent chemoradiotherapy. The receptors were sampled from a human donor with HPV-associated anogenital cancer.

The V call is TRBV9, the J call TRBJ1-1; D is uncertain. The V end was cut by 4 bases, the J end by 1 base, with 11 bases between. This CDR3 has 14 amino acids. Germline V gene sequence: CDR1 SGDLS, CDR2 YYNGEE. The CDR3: CASSSYRGNTEAFF. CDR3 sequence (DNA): TGTGCCAGCAGCTCCTATCGGGGGAACACTGAAGCTTTCTTT.

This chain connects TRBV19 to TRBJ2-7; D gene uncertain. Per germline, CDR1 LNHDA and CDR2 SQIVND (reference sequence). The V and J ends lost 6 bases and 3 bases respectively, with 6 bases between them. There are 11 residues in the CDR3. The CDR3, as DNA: TGTGCCAGTAGCGATTACTACGAGCAGTACTTC. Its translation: CASSDYYEQYF.

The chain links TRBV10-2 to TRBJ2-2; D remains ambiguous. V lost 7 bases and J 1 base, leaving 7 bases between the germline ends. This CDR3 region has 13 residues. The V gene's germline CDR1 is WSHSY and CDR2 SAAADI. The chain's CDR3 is CASTRQNTGELFF. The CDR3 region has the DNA TGCGCCAGCACCCGACAGAACACCGGGGAGCTGTTTTTT.

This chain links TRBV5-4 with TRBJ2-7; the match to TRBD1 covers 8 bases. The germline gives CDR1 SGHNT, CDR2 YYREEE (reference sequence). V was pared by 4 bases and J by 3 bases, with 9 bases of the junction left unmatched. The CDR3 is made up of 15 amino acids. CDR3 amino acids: CASSPEAGGFYEQYF. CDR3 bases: TGTGCCAGCAGCCCGGAGGCAGGGGGCTTCTACGAGCAGTACTTC.

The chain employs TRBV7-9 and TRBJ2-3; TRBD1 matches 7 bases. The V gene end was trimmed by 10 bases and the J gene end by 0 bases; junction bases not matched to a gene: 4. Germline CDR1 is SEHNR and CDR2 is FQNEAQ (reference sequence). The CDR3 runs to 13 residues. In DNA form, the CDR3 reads TGTGCCACGGGGACAGCCAGCACAGATACGCAGTATTTT. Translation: CATGTASTDTQYF.

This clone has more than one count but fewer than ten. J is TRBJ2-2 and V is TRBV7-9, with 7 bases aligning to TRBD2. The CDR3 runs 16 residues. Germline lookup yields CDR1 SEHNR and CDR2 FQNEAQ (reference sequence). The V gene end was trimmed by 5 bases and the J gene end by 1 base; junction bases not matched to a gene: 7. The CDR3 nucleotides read TGTGCCAGCAGCCGTCTAGCGGAGTGGAACACCGGGGAGCTGTTTTTT. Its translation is CASSRLAEWNTGELFF.

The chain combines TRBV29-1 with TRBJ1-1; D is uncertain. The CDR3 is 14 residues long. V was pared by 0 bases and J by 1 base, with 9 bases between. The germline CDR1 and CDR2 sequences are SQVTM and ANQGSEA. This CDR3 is CSVEERYRNTEAFF. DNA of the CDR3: TGCAGCGTTGAAGAAAGGTACAGGAACACTGAAGCTTTCTTT. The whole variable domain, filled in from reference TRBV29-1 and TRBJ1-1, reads SAVISQKPSRDICQRGTSLTIQCQVDSQVTMMFWYRQQPGQSLTLIATANQGSEATYESGFVIDKFPISRPNLTFSTLTVSNMSPEDSSIYLCSVEERYRNTEAFFGQGTRLTVV.

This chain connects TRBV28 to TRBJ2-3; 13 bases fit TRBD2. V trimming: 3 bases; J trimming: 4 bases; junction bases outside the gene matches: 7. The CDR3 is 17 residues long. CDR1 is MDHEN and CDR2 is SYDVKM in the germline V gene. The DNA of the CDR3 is TGTGCCAGCAGTTTCGATGTTGGACTAGCGGGAGCAGATACGCAGTATTTT. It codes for CASSFDVGLAGADTQYF. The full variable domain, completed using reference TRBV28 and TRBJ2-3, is DVKVTQSSRYLVKRTGEKVFLECVQDMDHENMFWYRQDPGLGLRLIYFSYDVKMKEKGDIPEGYSVSREKKERFSLILESASTNQTSMYLCASSFDVGLAGADTQYFGPGTRLTVL.

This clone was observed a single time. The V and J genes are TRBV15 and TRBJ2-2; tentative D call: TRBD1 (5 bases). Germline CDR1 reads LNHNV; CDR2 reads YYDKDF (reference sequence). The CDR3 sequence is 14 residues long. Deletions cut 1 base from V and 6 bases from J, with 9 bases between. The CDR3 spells CATSRGQGAGELFF. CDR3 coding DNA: TGTGCCACCAGCAGAGGCCAGGGCGCCGGGGAGCTGTTTTTT.

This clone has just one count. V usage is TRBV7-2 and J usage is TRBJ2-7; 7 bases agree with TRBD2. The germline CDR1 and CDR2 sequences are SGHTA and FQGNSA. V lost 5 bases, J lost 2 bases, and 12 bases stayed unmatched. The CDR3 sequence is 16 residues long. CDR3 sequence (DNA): TGTGCCAGCAGCGGCCCGGGCGGGAGTAGGGCCTACGAGCAGTACTTC. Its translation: CASSGPGGSRAYEQYF.

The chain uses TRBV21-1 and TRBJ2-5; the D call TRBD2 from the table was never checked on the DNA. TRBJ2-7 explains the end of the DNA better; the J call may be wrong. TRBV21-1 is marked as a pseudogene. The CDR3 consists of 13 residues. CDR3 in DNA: TGTGCCAGCAGGTTTGAGGATTTCTACGAGCAGTACTTC. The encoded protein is CASRFEDFYEQYF.

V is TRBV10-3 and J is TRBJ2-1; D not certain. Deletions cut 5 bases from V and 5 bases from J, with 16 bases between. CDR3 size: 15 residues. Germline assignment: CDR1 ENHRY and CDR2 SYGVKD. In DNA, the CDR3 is TGTGCCATCAGTTCCGAGACCGGGTCCAACAATGAGCAGTTCTTC. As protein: CAISSETGSNNEQFF.

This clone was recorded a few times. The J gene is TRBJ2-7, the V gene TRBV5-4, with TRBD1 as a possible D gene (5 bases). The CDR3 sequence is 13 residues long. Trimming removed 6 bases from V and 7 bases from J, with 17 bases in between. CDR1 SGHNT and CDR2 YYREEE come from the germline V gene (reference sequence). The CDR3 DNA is TGTGCCAGCACCCTCTGGGGCAGGCATGAGCAGTACTTC. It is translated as CASTLWGRHEQYF.

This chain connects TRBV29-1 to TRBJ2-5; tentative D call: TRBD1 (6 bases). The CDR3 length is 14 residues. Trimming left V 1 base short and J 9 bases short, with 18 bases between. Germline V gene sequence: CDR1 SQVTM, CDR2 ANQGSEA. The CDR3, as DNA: TGCAGCGTTGAAGCCCGGACAGCTTCAGGGGCCCAGTACTTC. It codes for CSVEARTASGAQYF. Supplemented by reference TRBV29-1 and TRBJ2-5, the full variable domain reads SAVISQKPSRDICQRGTSLTIQCQVDSQVTMMFWYRQQPGQSLTLIATANQGSEATYESGFVIDKFPISRPNLTFSTLTVSNMSPEDSSIYLCSVEARTASGAQYFGPGTRLLVL.

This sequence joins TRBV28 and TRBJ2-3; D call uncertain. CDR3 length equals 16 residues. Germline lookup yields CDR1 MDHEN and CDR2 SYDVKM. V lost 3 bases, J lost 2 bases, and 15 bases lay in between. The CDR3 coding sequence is TGTGCCAGCAGTTTGTTGGGAAATCCTTCCACAGATACGCAGTATTTT. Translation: CASSLLGNPSTDTQYF.

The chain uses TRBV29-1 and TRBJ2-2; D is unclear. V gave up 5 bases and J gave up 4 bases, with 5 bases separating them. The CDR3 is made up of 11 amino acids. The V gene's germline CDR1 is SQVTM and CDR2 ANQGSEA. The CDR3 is CSVYATGELFF. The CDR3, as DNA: TGCAGCGTTTACGCCACCGGGGAGCTGTTTTTT.